This T cell receptor (beta chain) appears in the sequencing data of a study of blood T cells in healthy people across ages (dated by TCRdb to the mid-2010s). Regarding the complete study: In model experiments, template switching captured roughly one uniquely barcoded TCR beta cDNA molecule for every two T cells. To track age-related changes in TCR beta repertoire diversity, the study relied on deep sequencing normalized with unique cDNA molecular identifiers. The study analyzed two additional independent replicas of 1 million unique cDNA reads from the same blood draw for two donors, one aged 18 to 30 and one aged 80 or older. Donors of different ages were randomly distributed across sequencing lanes to avoid experimental bias. The donors were split into four age groups: young (average 16 years), middle-aged (roughly 39), aged (over 55) and long-lived (roughly 80).

General conclusions and limits of the study: Observed TCR beta diversity per million T cells fell roughly linearly with age, and a significant reduction was already apparent by age approximately 40. Because profiling used bulk unsorted PBMCs, naive and antigen-experienced compartments could not be compared conclusively. Compared with the aged group, the long-lived group had more naive CD4+ T cells, fewer expanded clones and increased TCR diversity, suggesting age selection. Observed TCR beta diversity correlated strongly with the percentage of naive T cells measured by flow cytometry. Because donor CMV infection status was unknown, age-related changes in expanded clonotypes were potentially confounded. Estimates of total diversity based on one million sequenced T cells were regarded as lower bounds and as underestimates.

According to the germline V gene, CDR1 reads LGHNA and CDR2 reads YNFKEQ. Here V drops 6 bases and J drops 4 bases, and the junction holds 7 bases not matched to any gene. The CDR3 goes from the cysteine to the phenylalanine over 14 residues. The kept DNA is CDR3 alone, 42 bases in frame from the first base. The library came from 5' RACE. The sample was run on an Illumina HiSeq 2500. A second PCR of roughly 7 to 12 cycles was performed with a sample-barcoded 5' primer and a J-beta primer mix. Each TCR beta cDNA molecule received a unique molecular identifier from a template-switch 5' adaptor carrying 12 random nucleotides. Each sample yielded at least 3 million CDR3-containing paired-end reads. First-strand cDNA was synthesized from all RNA with the Mint cDNA synthesis kit, primed by a TRBC-specific oligonucleotide. All cDNA was treated with uracil-DNA glycosylase and then went through a first 18-cycle PCR with the universal primers M1SS and BC2_uni_R. The study's processing was this. For normalization, 1 million high-quality reads, each with a distinct molecular identifier, were randomly selected from each sample. Instead of being binned into consensus sequences, reads that shared molecular identifiers were thrown out. CDR3 identification, clonotype clustering and error correction used MiTCR with a Q25 quality threshold and the strictest error-elimination algorithm. A nonparametric unseen species model using Euler transformation provided a lower-bound estimate of total TCR beta diversity. TCRdb redid the processing of the public reads, applying fastp at Q25 and MiXCR, and retained in-frame beta chains. Entries are consolidated by CDR3 protein sequence, retaining the most common genes and DNA. TCRdb's processing, not the authors', yielded these V and J calls. Here the sample has just over 800,000 distinct CDR3 sequences; 60% to 80% occur a single time. The biggest ten clones account for 25% to 30% of the sample.

The donors were some 39 Caucasian individuals from Russia, aged roughly 6 to 90 years, who were systemically healthy. Each donor gave roughly 11 milliliters of peripheral blood, drawn into EDTA-treated Vacutainer tubes. Ficoll-Paque density-gradient centrifugation was used to isolate PBMCs, with at least 6.5 million obtained per sample. Total RNA was extracted from PBMCs with Trizol reagent, with at least 6 micrograms obtained per sample. The percentages of naive CD45RAhigh/CD27high T cells were determined by flow cytometry on a PBMC aliquot from every donor. As to this clonotype: Its antigen is still unknown. No base qualities exist here, and no much larger clone lies one base off it.

This clonotype originated in a young man in good health. This sequence uses TRBV4-2 and TRBJ2-3; a stretch of 7 junction bases matches TRBD2. Sequencing used blood. The CDR3: CASRGLVGPDTQYF. The DNA sequence follows: TGTGCCAGCAGAGGACTAGTGGGGCCAGATACGCAGTATTTT.